This T cell receptor beta chain was observed in a study of T cells in Graves' hyperthyroidism and ophthalmopathy. Across the study: Initial diagnosis, before any treatment, was when peripheral blood was collected.

Broader study findings: Most clonotypes expanded in the thyroid (above 0.001) were also present in blood.

RNA transcripts provided the source from which TCR beta CDR3 regions were amplified. RT-PCR in the first round (using the HTBI primer set) targeted the TCR CDR3. TCRdb fed the multiplex PCR reads into MiXCR, producing one record per CDR3 protein. This table holds about half a million distinct CDR3 sequences, more than 20% found once. This clonotype was seen repeatedly, ten times or more. Its antigen remains unidentified. The TCR was taken from a man younger than 35 with Graves' hyperthyroidism. The sequenced material came from blood.

The CDR3 sequence: CASSDGQSEQYF. The CDR3 DNA reads as TGTGCCAGCAGTGACGGACAGAGCGAGCAGTACTTC. The chain combines TRBV12-3 or TRBV12-4 with TRBJ2-7; D possibly corresponds to TRBD1 (6 bases). V was pared by 5 bases and J by 6 bases, with 11 bases between. The CDR3 runs 12 residues.